This T cell receptor beta chain was documented in a study of blood T cell repertoires in COVID-19. Study-level information: Acute and convalescent COVID-19 samples came from the United States, Italy and Spain. PBMCs, B-cell-depleted T cells, or T cells were the source of the cDNA or gDNA that made up the material.

Under the authors' procedure: Nucleated cell number was recorded as an estimate derived from reference gene primer amplification. The method was immunoSEQ multiplex PCR; TCRdb's version includes in-frame clones alone and lacks a portion of them. That table is the source of V, J and clone size, and D and trimming were worked out from the DNA. The sample has 150,000 to 200,000 clones, more than 85% seen once. Germline CDR1 and CDR2: SEHNR and FQNEAQ (reference sequence). Trimming took 5 bases from V and 1 from J, leaving 14 bases between them. The CDR3 consists of 15 residues. This receptor was obtained from a woman aged 25-40 years with active or convalescent COVID-19. This sequence joins TRBV7-9 and TRBJ1-1; D might be TRBD1 (5 bases). Sequencing was done on a sample of peripheral blood. CDR3 in DNA: TGTGCCAGCAGCGGCGGGGGGACGGCGAACACTGAAGCTTTCTTT. It is translated as CASSGGGTANTEAFF. The complete variable domain, with remaining parts taken from reference TRBV7-9 and TRBJ1-1, reads DTGVSQNPRHKITKRGQNVTFRCDPISEHNRLYWYRQTLGQGPEFLTYFQNEAQLEKSRLLSDRFSAERPKGSFSTLEIQRTEQGDSAMYLCASSGGGTANTEAFFGQGTRLTVV.